One and the same sample provided the 2 T cell receptor beta chains below, sequenced in a study of technical replicates of blood from a handful of donors. Data came from immunoSEQ multiplex PCR; TCRdb stores just in-frame clones and leaves some out. The sample lists about 100,000 clones, about 94% seen once, with approximately 0.22% in the top ten. Sequencing used T cells isolated from PBMCs. The receptor set was obtained from a human donor in good health.

CDR3 sequence (DNA): TGTGCCAGCAGTTTGGGGGAGGGGATGAACATTCAGTACTTC. It is translated as CASSLGEGMNIQYF. The chain carries TRBV27 and TRBJ2-4; 7 bases fit TRBD2. The CDR3 spans 14 residues. CDR1 and CDR2 from the germline V gene are MNHEY and SMNVEV (reference sequence). Trimming at V came to 3 bases and at J to 7 bases, leaving 6 bases not matched to a gene.

The chain is built from TRBV11-2 and TRBJ2-3; a possible D gene is TRBD1 (6 bases). V shed 5 bases and J shed 0 bases, with 15 bases lying between them. The CDR3 spans 16 residues. Germline loops: CDR1 SGHAT, CDR2 FQNNGV. The CDR3 protein is CASSRTAQGSTDTQYF. The CDR3 DNA follows: TGTGCCAGCAGCCGAACTGCACAGGGAAGCACAGATACGCAGTATTTT.